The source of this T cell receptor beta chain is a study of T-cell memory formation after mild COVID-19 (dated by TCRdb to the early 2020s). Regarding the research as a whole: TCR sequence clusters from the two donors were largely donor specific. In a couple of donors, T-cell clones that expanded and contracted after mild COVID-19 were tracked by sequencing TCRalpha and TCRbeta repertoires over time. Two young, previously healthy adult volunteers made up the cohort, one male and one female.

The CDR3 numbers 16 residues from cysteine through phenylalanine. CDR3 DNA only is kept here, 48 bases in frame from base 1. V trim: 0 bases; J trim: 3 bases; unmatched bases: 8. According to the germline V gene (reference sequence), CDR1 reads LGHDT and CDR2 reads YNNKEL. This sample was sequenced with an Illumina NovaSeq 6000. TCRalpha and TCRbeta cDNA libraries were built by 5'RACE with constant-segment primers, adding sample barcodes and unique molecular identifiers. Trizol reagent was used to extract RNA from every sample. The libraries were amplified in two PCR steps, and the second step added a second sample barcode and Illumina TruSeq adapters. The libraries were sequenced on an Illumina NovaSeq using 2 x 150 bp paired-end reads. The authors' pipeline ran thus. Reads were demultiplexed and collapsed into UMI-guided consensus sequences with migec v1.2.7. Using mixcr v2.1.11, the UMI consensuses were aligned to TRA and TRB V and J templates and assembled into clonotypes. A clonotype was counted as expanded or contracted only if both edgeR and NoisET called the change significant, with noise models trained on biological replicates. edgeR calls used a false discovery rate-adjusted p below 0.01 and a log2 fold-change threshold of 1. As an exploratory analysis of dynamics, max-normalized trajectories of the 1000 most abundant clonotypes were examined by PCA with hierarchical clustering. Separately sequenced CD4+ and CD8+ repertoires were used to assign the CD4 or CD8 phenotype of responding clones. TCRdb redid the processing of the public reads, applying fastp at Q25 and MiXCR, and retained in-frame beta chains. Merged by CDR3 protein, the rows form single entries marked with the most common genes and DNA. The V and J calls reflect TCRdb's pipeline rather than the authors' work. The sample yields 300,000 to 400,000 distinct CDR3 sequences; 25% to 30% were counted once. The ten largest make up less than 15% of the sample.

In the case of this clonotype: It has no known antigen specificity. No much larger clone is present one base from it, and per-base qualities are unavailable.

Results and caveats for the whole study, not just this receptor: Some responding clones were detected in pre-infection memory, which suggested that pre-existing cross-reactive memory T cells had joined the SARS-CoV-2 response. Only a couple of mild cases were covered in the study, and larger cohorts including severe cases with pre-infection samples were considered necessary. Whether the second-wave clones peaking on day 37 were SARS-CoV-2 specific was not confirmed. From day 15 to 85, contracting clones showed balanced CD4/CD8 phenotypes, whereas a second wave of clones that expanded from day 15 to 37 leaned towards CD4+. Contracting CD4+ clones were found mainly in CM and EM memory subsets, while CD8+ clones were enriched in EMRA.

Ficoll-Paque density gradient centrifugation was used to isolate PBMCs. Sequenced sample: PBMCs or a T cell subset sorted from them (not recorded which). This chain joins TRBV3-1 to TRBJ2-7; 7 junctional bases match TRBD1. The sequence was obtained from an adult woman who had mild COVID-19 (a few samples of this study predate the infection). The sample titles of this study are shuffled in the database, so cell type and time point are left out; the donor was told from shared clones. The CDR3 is CASSQDWAAGGYEQYF. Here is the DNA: TGTGCCAGCAGCCAAGATTGGGCAGCAGGGGGCTACGAGCAGTACTTC.